This TCR beta chain was sequenced in a study of T cell responses to AZD1222 COVID-19 vaccine. Points on this clone: Its antigen is undetermined.

V was pared by 2 bases and J by 7 bases, with 9 bases between. Germline CDR1 is SGHRS and CDR2 is YFSETQ. CDR3 size: 13 residues. Generated by immunoSEQ multiplex PCR, the TCRdb table keeps only in-frame clones and is missing some. The data contain around 54,000 clones, 86% of them singletons. Points from the study as a whole: Only a handful of individuals given AZD1222 were seropositive at baseline. Clonal diversity was possibly underestimated, and white British individuals and females predominated among donors. Following two doses of AZD1222, Spike-specific TCR breadth and depth rose. Among vaccine-associated CD4 TCRs, coverage spanned spike, with dominance at 160-218 and 743-854.

V usage is TRBV5-1 and J usage is TRBJ2-2, with D possibly matching TRBD2 (6 bases). Material: peripheral blood, obtained 28 days after the second AZD1222 dose. This sequence was found in an adult who received the AZD1222 COVID-19 vaccine. The CDR3 loop is CASSFFGSGELFF. The DNA of the CDR3 is TGCGCCAGCAGCTTCTTCGGGAGCGGGGAGCTGTTTTTT.